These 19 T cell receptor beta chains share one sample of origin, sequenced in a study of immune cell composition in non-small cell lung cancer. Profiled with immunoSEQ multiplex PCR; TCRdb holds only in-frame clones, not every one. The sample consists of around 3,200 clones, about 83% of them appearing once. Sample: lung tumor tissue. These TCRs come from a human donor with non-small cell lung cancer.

CDR3 nucleotide sequence: TGTGCCAGCAGTGAAGGGCTCCCTGGTCGGCAGTATTTT. This translates into CASSEGLPGRQYF. The chain links TRBV2 to TRBJ2-3; D is undetermined. The length of the CDR3 is 13 residues. Per the germline V gene, CDR1 is SNHLY and CDR2 is FYNNEI. V was cut by 1 base and J by 11 bases, with 13 bases left in between.

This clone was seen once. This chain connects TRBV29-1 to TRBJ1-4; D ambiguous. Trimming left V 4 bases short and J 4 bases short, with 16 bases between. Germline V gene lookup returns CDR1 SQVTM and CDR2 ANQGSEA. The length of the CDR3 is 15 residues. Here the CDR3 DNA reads TGCAGCGTTGTAGACTCCGGATACAGTAATGAAAAACTGTTTTTT. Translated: CSVVDSGYSNEKLFF.

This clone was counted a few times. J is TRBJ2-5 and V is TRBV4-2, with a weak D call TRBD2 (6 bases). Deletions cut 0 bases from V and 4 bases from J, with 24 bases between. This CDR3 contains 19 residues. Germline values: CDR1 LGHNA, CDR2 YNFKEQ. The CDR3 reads CASSQESGRGRDGLETQYF. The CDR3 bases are TGTGCCAGCAGCCAAGAGTCAGGGCGGGGCAGGGATGGTTTAGAGACCCAGTACTTC.

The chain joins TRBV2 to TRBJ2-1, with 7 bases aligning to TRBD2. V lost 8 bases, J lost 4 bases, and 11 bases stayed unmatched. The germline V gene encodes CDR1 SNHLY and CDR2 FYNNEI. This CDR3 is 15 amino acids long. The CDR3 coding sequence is TGTGCCAGCTCCTCACCACCGCGGGGGTACAATGAGCAGTTCTTC. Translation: CASSSPPRGYNEQFF.

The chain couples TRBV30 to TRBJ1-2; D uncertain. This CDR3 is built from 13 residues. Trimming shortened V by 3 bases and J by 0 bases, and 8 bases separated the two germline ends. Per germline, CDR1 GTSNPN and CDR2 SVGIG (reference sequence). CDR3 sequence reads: CAWRIDSNYGYTF. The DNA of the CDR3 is TGTGCCTGGAGGATCGACTCTAACTATGGCTACACCTTC.

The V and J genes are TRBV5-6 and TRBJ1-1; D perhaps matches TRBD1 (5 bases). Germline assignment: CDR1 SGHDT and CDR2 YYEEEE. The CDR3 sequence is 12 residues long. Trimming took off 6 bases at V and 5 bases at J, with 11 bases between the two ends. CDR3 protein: CASTGGGTEAFF. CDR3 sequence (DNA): TGTGCCAGCACCGGGGGGGGGACTGAAGCTTTCTTT.

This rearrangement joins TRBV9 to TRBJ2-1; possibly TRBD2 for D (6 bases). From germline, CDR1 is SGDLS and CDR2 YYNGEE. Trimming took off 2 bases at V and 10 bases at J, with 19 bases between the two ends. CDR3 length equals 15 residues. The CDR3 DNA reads TGTGCCAGCAGCGTTGCGGGGTTACTCCGAGAGGAGCAGTTCTTC. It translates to CASSVAGLLREEQFF.

CDR3 nucleotide sequence: TGCGCCAGCAGCTTGGGGGCAGGGGATCCAGAGACCCAGTACTTC. Translated: CASSLGAGDPETQYF. This chain joins TRBV5-1 and TRBJ2-5; a weak D match, TRBD1 (6 bases). Germline V gene data show CDR1 as SGHRS and CDR2 as YFSETQ. The CDR3 totals 15 residues. V was pared by 0 bases and J by 4 bases, with 13 bases between. Full variable domain (remainder filled in from reference TRBV5-1 and TRBJ2-5): KAGVTQTPRYLIKTRGQQVTLSCSPISGHRSVSWYQQTPGQGLQFLFEYFSETQRNKGNFPGRFSGRQFSNSRSEMNVSTLELGDSALYLCASSLGAGDPETQYFGPGTRLLVL.

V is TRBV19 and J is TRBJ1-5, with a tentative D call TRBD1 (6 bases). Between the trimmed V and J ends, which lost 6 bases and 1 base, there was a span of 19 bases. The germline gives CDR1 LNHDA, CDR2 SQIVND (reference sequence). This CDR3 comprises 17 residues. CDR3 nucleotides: TGTGCCAGTAGCGTAGGGGGGGGGCGAGACAGCAATCAGCCCCAGCATTTT. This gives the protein CASSVGGGRDSNQPQHF.

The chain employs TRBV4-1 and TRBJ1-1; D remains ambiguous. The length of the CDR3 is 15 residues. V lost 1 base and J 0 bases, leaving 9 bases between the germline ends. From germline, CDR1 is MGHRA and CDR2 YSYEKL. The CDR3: CASSQGDSVNTEAFF. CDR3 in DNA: TGCGCCAGCAGCCAAGGAGATAGCGTGAACACTGAAGCTTTCTTT.

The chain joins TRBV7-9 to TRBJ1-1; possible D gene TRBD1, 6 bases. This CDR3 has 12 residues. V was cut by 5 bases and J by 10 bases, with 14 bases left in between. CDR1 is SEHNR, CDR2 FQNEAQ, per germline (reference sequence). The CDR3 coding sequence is TGTGCCAGCAGCGTTACAGGGCACGGAGCTTTCTTT. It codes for CASSVTGHGAFF.

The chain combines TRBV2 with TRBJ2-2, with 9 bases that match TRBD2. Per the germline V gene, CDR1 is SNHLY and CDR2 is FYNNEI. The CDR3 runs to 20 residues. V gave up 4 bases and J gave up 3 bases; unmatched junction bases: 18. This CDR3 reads CASSVSRPAGGRKYTGELFF. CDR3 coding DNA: TGTGCCAGCAGTGTATCCCGGCCAGCGGGGGGTCGTAAGTACACCGGGGAGCTGTTTTTT.

The CDR3 sequence is CASSIGLAKTQYF. The CDR3 nucleotides are TGTGCCAGCAGCATTGGACTAGCGAAGACCCAGTACTTC. V is TRBV7-2 and J is TRBJ2-5, with 9 bases fitting TRBD2. In germline, CDR1 is SGHTA, CDR2 FQGNSA. V shed 5 bases, J shed 6 bases, and the junction held 4 bases outside the gene matches. The CDR3 consists of 13 residues.

The CDR3 bases are TGTGCCAGCAGCGTTAAGCGACAGGGCATGGGGGATGAGCAGTTCTTC. It yields the protein CASSVKRQGMGDEQFF. This chain uses TRBV5-4 with TRBJ2-1; 7 nucleotides agree with TRBD1. This CDR3 is built from 16 residues. Germline values: CDR1 SGHNT, CDR2 YYREEE (reference sequence). Unmatched junction bases numbered 15, after V lost 4 bases and J lost 8 bases. The full variable domain, rest sourced from reference TRBV5-4 and TRBJ2-1, is ETGVTQSPTHLIKTRGQQVTLRCSSQSGHNTVSWYQQALGQGPQFIFQYYREEENGRGNFPPRFSGLQFPNYSSELNVNALELDDSALYLCASSVKRQGMGDEQFFGPGTRLTVL.

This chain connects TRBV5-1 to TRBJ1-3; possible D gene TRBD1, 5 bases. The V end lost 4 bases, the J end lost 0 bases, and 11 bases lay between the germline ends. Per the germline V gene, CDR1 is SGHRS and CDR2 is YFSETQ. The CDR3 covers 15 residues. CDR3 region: CASSPRTSSGNTIYF. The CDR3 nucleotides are TGCGCCAGCAGCCCGAGGACATCCTCTGGAAACACCATATATTTT.

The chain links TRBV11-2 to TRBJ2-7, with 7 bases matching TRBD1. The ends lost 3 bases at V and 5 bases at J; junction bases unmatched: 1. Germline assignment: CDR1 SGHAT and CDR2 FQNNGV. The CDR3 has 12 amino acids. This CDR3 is CASSFTGDEQYF. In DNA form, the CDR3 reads TGTGCCAGCAGCTTCACAGGGGACGAGCAGTACTTC.

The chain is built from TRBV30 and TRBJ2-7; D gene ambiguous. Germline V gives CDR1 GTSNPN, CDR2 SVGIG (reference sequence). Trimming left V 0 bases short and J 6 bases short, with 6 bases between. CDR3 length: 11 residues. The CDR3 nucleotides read TGTGCCTGGAGTGTTCTGTCCGAGCAGTACTTC. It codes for CAWSVLSEQYF.

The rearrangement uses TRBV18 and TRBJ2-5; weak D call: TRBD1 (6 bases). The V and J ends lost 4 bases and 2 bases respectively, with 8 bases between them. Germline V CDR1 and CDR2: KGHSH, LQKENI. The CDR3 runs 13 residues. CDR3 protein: CASSRTAQETQYF. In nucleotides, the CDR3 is TGTGCCAGCTCACGGACAGCACAAGAGACCCAGTACTTC.

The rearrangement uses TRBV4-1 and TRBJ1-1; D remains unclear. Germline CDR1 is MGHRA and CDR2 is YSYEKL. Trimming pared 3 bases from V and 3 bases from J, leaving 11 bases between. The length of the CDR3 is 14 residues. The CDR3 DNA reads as TGCGCCAGCAGCCAGGTGGGTGGGCACACTGAAGCTTTCTTT. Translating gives CASSQVGGHTEAFF.